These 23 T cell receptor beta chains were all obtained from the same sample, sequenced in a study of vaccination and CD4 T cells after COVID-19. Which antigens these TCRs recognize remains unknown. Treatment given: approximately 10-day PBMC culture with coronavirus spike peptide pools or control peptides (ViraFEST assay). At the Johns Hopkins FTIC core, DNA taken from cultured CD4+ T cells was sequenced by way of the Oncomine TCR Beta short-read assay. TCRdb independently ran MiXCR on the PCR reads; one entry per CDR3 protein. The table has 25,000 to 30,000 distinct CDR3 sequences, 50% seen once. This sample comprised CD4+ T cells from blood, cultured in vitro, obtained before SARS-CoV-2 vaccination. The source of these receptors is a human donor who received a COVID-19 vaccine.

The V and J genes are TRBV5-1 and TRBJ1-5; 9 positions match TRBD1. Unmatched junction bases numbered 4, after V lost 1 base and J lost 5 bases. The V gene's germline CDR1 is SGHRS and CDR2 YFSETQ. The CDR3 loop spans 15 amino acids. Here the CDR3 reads CASSLWGQGDQPQHF. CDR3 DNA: TGCGCCAGCAGCTTGTGGGGACAGGGAGATCAGCCCCAGCATTTT.

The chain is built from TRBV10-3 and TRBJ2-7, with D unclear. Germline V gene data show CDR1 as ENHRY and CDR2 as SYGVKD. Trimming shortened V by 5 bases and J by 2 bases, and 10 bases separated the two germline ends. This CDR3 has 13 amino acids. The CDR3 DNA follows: TGTGCCATCAGTAAGGGCGGTACCTACGAGCAGTACTTC. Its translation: CAISKGGTYEQYF.

The CDR3 here is CAWSPNRGYTGELFF. The CDR3 region has the DNA TGTGCCTGGAGTCCTAACAGGGGATACACCGGGGAGCTGTTTTTT. The V and J genes are TRBV30 and TRBJ2-2; 7 positions agree with TRBD1. J was trimmed by 3 bases and V by 2 bases; bases with no gene match: 6. Germline CDR1 GTSNPN, CDR2 SVGIG (reference sequence). This CDR3 region has 15 residues. The complete variable domain, with remaining parts taken from reference TRBV30 and TRBJ2-2, reads SQTIHQWPATLVQPVGSPLSLECTVEGTSNPNLYWYRQAAGRGLQLLFYSVGIGQISSEVPQNLSASRPQDRQFILSSKKLLLSDSGFYLCAWSPNRGYTGELFFGEGSRLTVL.

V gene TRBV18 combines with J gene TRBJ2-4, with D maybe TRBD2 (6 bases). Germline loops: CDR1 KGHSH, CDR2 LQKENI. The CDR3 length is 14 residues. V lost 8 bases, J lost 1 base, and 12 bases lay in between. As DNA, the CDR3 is TGTGCCAGCCGTCGGGGGTTGGCCAAAAACATTCAGTACTTC. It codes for CASRRGLAKNIQYF.

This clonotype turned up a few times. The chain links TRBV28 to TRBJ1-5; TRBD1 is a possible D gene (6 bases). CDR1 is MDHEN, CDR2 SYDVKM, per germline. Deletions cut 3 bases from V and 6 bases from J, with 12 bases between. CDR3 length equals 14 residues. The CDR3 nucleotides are TGTGCCAGCAGTTTGGGGGGGGCAACTCAGCCCCAGCATTTT. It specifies CASSLGGATQPQHF.

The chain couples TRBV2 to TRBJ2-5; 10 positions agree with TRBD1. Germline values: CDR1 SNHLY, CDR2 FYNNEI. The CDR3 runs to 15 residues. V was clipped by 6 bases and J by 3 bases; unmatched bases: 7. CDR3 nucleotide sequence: TGTGCCAGCAGCTGGGACAGGGGCTATGAAGAGACCCAGTACTTC. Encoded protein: CASSWDRGYEETQYF.

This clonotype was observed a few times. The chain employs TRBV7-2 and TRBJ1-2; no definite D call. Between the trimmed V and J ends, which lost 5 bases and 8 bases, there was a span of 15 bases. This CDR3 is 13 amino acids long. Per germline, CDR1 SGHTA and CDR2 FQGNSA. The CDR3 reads CASSAWREEGYTF. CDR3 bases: TGTGCCAGCAGCGCCTGGAGGGAGGAGGGCTACACCTTC.

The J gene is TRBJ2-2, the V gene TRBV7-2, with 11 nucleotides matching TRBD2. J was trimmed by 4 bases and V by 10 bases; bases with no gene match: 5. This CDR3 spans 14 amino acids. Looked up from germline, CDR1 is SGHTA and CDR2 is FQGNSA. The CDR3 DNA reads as TGTGCCACCGCAGGGACTAGCGGCACCGGGGAGCTGTTTTTT. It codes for CATAGTSGTGELFF.

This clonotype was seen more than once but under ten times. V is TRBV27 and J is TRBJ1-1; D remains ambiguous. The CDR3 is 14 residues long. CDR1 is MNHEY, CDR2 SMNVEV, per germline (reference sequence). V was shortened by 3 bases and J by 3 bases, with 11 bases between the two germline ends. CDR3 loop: CASSFNPEDTEAFF. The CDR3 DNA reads TGTGCCAGCAGTTTTAACCCGGAGGACACTGAAGCTTTCTTT.

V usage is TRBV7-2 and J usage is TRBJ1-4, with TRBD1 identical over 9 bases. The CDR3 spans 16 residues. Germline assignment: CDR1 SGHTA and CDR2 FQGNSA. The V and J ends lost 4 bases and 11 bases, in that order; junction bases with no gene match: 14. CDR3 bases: TGTGCCAGCAGCTCCCCGGGGGGACAGGGAAGTCGGAAACTGTTTTTT. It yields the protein CASSSPGGQGSRKLFF.

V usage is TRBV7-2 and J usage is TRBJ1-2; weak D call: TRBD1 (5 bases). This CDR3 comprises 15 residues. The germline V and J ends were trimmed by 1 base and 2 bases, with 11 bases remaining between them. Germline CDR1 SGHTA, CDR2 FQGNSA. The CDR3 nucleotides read TGTGCCAGCAGCTTAGGTCCAGGGTCGAACTATGGCTACACCTTC. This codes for CASSLGPGSNYGYTF. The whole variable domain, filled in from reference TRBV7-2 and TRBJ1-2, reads GAGVSQSPSNKVTEKGKDVELRCDPISGHTALYWYRQSLGQGLEFLIYFQGNSAPDKSGLPSDRFSAERTGGSVSTLTIQRTQQEDSAVYLCASSLGPGSNYGYTFGSGTRLTVV.

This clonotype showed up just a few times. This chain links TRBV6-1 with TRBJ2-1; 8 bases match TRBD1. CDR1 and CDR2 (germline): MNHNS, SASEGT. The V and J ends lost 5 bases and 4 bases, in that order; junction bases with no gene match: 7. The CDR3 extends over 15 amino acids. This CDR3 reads CASSLDRGPYNEQFF. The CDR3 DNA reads TGTGCCAGCAGTCTAGACAGGGGTCCTTACAATGAGCAGTTCTTC.

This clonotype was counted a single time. This CDR3 reads CASKSWRGGRETQYF. CDR3 coding DNA: TGTGCCAGCAAATCCTGGCGAGGTGGAAGGGAGACCCAGTACTTC. The chain carries TRBV27 and TRBJ2-5; D is unresolved. Trimming took off 7 bases at V and 5 bases at J, with 20 bases between the two ends. This CDR3 is 15 amino acids long. Germline CDR1 reads MNHEY; CDR2 reads SMNVEV (reference sequence).

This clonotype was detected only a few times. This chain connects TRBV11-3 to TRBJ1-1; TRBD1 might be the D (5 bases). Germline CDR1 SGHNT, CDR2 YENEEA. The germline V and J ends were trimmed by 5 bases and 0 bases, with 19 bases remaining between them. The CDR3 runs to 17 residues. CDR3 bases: TGTGCCAGCAGCCCAAACGCCGGGGGTAGCTTGAACACTGAAGCTTTCTTT. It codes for CASSPNAGGSLNTEAFF.

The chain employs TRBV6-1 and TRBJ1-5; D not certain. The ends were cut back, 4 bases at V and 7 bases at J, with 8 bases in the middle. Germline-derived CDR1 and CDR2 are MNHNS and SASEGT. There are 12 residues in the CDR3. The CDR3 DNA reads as TGTGCCAGCAGTGTGTCTTTGCAGCCCCAGCATTTT. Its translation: CASSVSLQPQHF.

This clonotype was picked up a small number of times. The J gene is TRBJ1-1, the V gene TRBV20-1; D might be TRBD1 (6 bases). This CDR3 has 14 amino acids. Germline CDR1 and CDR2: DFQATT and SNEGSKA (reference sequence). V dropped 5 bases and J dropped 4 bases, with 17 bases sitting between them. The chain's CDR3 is CSAPVGGLGTEAFF. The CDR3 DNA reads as TGCAGTGCTCCAGTCGGGGGGCTGGGCACTGAAGCTTTCTTT.

CDR3 coding DNA: TGTGCCACCAGTGTAATCAGAGGGGACAGGGCTAGTACCGGGGAGCTGTTTTTT. Its translation is CATSVIRGDRASTGELFF. V and J are TRBV24-1 and TRBJ2-2; TRBD1 matches at 9 bases. CDR1 KGHDR and CDR2 SFDVKD come from the germline V gene. This CDR3 spans 18 amino acids. J gave up 5 bases and V 5 bases, and 14 bases lay outside the gene matches.

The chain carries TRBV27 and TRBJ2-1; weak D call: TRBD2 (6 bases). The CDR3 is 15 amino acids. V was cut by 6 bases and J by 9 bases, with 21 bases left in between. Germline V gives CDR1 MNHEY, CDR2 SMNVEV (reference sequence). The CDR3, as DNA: TGTGCCAGCAGCCCACTAGTTGGAGTGGAGGGTGAGCAGTTCTTC. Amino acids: CASSPLVGVEGEQFF.

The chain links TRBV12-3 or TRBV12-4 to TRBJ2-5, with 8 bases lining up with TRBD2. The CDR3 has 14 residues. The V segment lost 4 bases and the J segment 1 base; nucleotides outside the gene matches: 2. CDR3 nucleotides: TGTGCCAGCAGTTATAGCGGGACCCAAGAGACCCAGTACTTC. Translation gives CASSYSGTQETQYF.

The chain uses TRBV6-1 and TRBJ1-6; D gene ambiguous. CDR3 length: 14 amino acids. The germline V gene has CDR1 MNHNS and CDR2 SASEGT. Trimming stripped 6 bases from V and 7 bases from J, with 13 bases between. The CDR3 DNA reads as TGTGCCAGCAGCCCGACCCACGGGAATTCACCCCTCCACTTT. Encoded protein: CASSPTHGNSPLHF.

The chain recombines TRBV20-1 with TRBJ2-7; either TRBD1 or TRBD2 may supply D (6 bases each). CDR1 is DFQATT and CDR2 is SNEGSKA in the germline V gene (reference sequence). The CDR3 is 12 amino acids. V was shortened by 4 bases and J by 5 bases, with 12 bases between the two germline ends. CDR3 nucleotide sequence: TGCAGTGCTACGAGGGGGGCTCACGAGCAGTACTTC. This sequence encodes CSATRGAHEQYF.

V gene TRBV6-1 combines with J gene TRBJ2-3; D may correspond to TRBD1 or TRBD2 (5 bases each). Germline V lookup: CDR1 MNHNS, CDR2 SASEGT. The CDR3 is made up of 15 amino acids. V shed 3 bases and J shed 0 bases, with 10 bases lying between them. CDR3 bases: TGTGCCAGCAGTGATAGGGACGCTAGCACAGATACGCAGTATTTT. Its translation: CASSDRDASTDTQYF.

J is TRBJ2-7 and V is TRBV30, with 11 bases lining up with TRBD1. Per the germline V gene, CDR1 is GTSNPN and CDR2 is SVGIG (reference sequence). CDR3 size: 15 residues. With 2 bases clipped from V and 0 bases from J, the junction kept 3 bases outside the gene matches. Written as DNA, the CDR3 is TGTGCCTGGAGTACAGGGACAGGGGGCTCCTACGAGCAGTACTTC. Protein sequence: CAWSTGTGGSYEQYF.